This T cell receptor beta chain was sequenced for a study of blood T cell repertoires in COVID-19. Study context: Acute-phase and convalescent COVID-19 samples originated in the United States, Italy and Spain.

Enrolled through a virtual design, the participants were between roughly 18 and 90 years of age and came from around 25 US areas. Participants' own reports of clinical history determined their cohort assignment. Original methodology: Reference gene primer amplification gave estimated nucleated cell counts. Here immunoSEQ multiplex PCR was the method, and the copy in TCRdb shows in-frame clones only, minus some. V and J calls and clone size are copied from that table; D and trimming were computed from the DNA. The table has approximately 380,000 clones, approximately 90% seen once. This CDR3 comprises 16 residues. Germline V gene lookup returns CDR1 SNHLY and CDR2 FYNNEI. V shed 6 bases, J shed 0 bases, and the junction held 10 bases outside the gene matches.

The rearrangement joins TRBV2 to TRBJ1-1, with 7 bases aligning to TRBD1. The source is a woman under 30 who had recovered from COVID-19. The sequencing sample was made of PBMCs or T cells enriched from blood (not recorded which). The CDR3 here is CASRYSGGHMNTEAFF. The CDR3 coding sequence is TGTGCCAGCAGGTACTCAGGGGGGCACATGAACACTGAAGCTTTCTTT.